At least ten counts were recorded for the clone carrying this T cell receptor (beta chain). Its specificity is unknown. The source of the sample is a study of T cell repertoires in cytomegalovirus infection. As for the study in general: Signatures in public TCR beta sequences pointed to both CMV infection and matching HLA type.

General study results and limits: Clonotype analysis showed dominance of the ex vivo response by HLA-C-restricted CMV-specific TCR beta clonotypes. Cumulative frequency of public TCR beta families picked out carriers of CMV plus the relevant HLA.

TCRdb reanalysed the reads using MiXCR and keeps one entry per CDR3 protein. This table holds about 530,000 distinct CDR3 sequences, approximately 25% found once. This clonotype originated in a human donor in good health (CMV status not recorded). Some clones in this sample may be carry-over from other donors' samples. Input material: PBMCs.

CDR3 sequence (DNA): TGTGCCAGCAGCTCGAATTACGGAGCTTTCTTT. This gives the protein CASSSNYGAFF. V usage is TRBV11-2 and J usage is TRBJ1-1, with unresolved D. V lost 4 bases and J 10 bases, leaving 10 bases between the germline ends. The CDR3 is 11 amino acids. Germline values: CDR1 SGHAT, CDR2 FQNNGV. The variable domain in full, with the rest retrieved from reference TRBV11-2 and TRBJ1-1, is EAGVAQSPRYKIIEKRQSVAFWCNPISGHATLYWYQQILGQGPKLLIQFQNNGVVDDSQLPKDRFSAERLKGVDSTLKIQPAKLEDSAVYLCASSSNYGAFFGQGTRLTVV.